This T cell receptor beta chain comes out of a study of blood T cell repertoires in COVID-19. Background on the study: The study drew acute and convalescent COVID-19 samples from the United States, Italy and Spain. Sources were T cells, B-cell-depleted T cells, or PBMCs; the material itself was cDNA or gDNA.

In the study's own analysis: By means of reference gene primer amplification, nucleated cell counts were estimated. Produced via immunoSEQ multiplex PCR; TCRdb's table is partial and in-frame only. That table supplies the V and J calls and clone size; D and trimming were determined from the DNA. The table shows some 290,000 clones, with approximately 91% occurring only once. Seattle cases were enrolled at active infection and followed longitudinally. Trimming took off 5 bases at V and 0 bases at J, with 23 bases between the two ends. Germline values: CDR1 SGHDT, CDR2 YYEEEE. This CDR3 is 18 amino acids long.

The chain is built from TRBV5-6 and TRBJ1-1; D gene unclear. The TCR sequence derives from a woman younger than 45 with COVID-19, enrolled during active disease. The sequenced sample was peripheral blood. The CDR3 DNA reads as TGTGCCAGCAGTCGAGCGGGCAGCTCATCGACCTTGAACACTGAAGCTTTCTTT. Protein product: CASSRAGSSSTLNTEAFF.